This TCR beta chain is from a study of cytomegalovirus exposure and HLA in healthy donors. Donors in the study were healthy people who gave bone marrow. Comments on this clone: Antigen: not known.

V lost 5 bases, J lost 5 bases, and 14 bases stayed unmatched. This CDR3 is 16 amino acids long. Germline V gene lookup returns CDR1 SGHNT and CDR2 YENEEA. The study, taken as a whole, reports: A later analysis linked a missense DCLRE1C variant to TCR beta V- and J-gene trimming. Among TCR sequences, most were rare, though some public TCRs appeared in many donors. Upon later analysis, TCR association rates were observed to vary by HLA locus, being highest for DRB1 and lowest for HLA-C.

The PCR was carried out with 60 Vbeta primers and 13 Jbeta primers. This table comes from immunoSEQ multiplex PCR, and its TCRdb copy is limited to in-frame clones, with some not included. The sample records 150,000 or so clones, less than 10% being singletons. Sequences were obtained from PBMCs. The clonotype originates from a man aged 50-60 years in good health and CMV-seronegative. The V gene is TRBV11-3, the J gene TRBJ2-7; TRBD2 matches 8 bases. In DNA form, the CDR3 reads TGTGCCAGCAGCCCCGGGACTAGTGGGACTGGAAACGAGCAGTACTTC. Amino acid sequence: CASSPGTSGTGNEQYF.